This TCR beta chain comes out of a study of T cell responses to AZD1222 COVID-19 vaccine. The ends lost 5 bases at V and 7 bases at J; junction bases unmatched: 4. This CDR3 is built from 14 residues. Germline assignment: CDR1 SGHTS and CDR2 YDEGEE. Points from the study as a whole: The study sampled repertoires only after the peak T cell response. Spike-wide vaccine-associated CD4 TCRs dominated at 160-218 and 743-854. Just five to seven people given AZD1222 tested seropositive at baseline. Possibly, clonal diversity was underestimated; donors were largely white British and included more females.

Profiling relied on immunoSEQ multiplex PCR, and the TCRdb table lists in-frame clones only, not all of them. The table shows 150,000 or so clones, with roughly 92% occurring only once. For this clone: Its antigen is unknown.

The V and J genes are TRBV5-8 and TRBJ1-4; 11 bases match TRBD1. The sequence came from an adult who received the AZD1222 COVID-19 vaccine. Sequenced here: peripheral blood, sampled 28 days after the second AZD1222 dose. The CDR3 here is CASRGQGAGEKLFF. The DNA for the CDR3 is TGTGCCAGCAGAGGACAGGGGGCAGGTGAAAAACTGTTTTTT. Full variable domain (remainder filled in from reference TRBV5-8 and TRBJ1-4): EAGVTQSPTHLIKTRGQQATLRCSPISGHTSVYWYQQALGLGLQFLLWYDEGEERNRGNFPPRFSGRQFPNYSSELNVNALELEDSALYLCASRGQGAGEKLFFGSGTQLSVL.